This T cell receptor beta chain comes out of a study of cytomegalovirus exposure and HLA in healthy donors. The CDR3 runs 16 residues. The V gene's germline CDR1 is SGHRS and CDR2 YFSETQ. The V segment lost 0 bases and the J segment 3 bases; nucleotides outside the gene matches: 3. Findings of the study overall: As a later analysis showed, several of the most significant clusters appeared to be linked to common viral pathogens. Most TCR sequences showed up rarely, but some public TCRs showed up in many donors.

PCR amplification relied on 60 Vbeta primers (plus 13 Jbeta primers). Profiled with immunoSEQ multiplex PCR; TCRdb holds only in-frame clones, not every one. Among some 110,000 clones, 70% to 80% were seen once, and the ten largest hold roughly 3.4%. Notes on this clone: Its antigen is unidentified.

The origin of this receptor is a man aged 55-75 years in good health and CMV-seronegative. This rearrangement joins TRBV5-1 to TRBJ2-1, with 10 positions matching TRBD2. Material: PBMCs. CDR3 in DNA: TGCGCCAGCAGCTTGGTTAGCGGGGGGCACTACAATGAGCAGTTCTTC. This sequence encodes CASSLVSGGHYNEQFF.